This T cell receptor beta chain was captured in a study of blood T cells in healthy people across ages. Remarks on this clonotype: The junction departs from the called germline gene at one end, perhaps through a read error.

The authors ran a second PCR of roughly 6 to 12 cycles using a sample-barcoded 5' primer and a J-beta primer mix. TCRdb used MiXCR to reprocess the 5' RACE reads, holding one entry per CDR3 protein. There are roughly 730,000 distinct CDR3 sequences in the sample; 56% occur only once, and more than 25% lies in the top ten. The germline CDR1 and CDR2 sequences are SGHAT and FQNNGV. The CDR3 runs to 15 residues. This chain connects TRBV11-2 to TRBJ2-3, with 7 positions matching TRBD2. Input material: blood. The clonotype comes from a man in his forties or fifties in good health. In nucleotides, the CDR3 is TGTGCCGGCAGCCAAGCGGGGTTTAGCACAGATACGCAGTATTTT. This encodes CAGSQAGFSTDTQYF. The entire variable domain, with the rest obtained from reference TRBV11-2 and TRBJ2-3, is as follows: EAGVAQSPRYKIIEKRQSVAFWCNPISGHATLYWYQQILGQGPKLLIQFQNNGVVDDSQLPKDRFSAERLKGVDSTLKIQPAKLEDSAVYLCAGSQAGFSTDTQYFGPGTRLTVL.